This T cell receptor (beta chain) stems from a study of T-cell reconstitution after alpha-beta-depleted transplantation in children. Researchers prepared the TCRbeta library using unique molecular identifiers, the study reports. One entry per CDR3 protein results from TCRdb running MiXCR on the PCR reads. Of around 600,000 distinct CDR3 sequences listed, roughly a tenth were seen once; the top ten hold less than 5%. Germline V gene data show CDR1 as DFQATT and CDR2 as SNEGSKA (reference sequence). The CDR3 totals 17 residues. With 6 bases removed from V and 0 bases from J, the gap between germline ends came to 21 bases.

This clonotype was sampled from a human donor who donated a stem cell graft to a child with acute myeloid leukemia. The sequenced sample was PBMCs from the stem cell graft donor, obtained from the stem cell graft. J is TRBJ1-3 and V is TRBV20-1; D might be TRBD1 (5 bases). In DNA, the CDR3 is TGCAGTGCCCTGATCCCGATGAGGGGCCACTCTGGAAACACCATATATTTT. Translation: CSALIPMRGHSGNTIYF.